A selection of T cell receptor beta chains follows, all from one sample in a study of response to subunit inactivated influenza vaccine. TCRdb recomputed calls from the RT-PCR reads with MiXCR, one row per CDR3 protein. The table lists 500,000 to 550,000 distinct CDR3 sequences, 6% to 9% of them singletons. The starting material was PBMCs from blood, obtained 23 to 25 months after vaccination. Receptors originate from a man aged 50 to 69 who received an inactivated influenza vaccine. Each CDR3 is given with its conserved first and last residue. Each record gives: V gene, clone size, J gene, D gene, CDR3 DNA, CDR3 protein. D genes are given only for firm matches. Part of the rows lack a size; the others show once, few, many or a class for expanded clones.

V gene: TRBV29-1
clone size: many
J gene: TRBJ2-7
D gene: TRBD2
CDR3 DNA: TGCAGCGTTGAACTTCGATCTAGCGGGAACTCCTACGAGCAGTACTTC
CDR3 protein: CSVELRSSGNSYEQYF

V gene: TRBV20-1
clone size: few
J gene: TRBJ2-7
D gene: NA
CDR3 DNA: TGCAGTGGGGCCCTCCAGCCCTACGAGCAGTACTTC
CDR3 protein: CSGALQPYEQYF

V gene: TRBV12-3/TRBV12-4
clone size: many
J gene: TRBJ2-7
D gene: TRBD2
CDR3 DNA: TGTGCCAGCAGCCCTAGCGGAGCGACATACGAGCAGTACTTC
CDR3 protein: CASSPSGATYEQYF

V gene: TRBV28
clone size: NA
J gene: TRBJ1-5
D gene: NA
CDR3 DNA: TGTGCCAGCAGTTTGGATGGGCTGGGGGGTCAGCCCCAGCATTTT
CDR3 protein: CASSLDGLGGQPQHF

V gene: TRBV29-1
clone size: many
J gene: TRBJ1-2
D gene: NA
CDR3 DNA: TGCAGCGTTGACTCAGGGTTGGTGGTATTTGGCTACACCTTC
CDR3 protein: CSVDSGLVVFGYTF

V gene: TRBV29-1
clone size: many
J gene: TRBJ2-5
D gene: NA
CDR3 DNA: TGCAGCGTAACAACAGGGAGGCAAGAGACCCAGTACTTC
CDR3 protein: CSVTTGRQETQYF

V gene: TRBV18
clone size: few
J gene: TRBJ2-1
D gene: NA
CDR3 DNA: TGTGCCAGCTCACCACCGATGGGTAGTAGCGGTGAGCAGTTCTTC
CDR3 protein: CASSPPMGSSGEQFF

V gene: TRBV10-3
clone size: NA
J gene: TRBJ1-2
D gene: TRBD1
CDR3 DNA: TGTGCCATCAGTGAGAGAGACAGGGGTCGTGGCTACACCTTC
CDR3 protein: CAISERDRGRGYTF

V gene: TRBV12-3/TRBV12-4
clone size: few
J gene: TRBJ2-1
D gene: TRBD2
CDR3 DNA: TGTGCCAGCAGCCCTATTAGCGGGAGCTCCTACAATGAGCAGTTCTTC
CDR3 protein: CASSPISGSSYNEQFF

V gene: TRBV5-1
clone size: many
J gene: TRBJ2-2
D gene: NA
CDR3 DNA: TGCGCCAGCAGCTTGGTTTACGGGAGATTATCGGGGGAGCTGTTTTTT
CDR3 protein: CASSLVYGRLSGELFF

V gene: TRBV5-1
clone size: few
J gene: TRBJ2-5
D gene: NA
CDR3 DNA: TGCGCCAGCAGCTTGGGGGCAGACTACCAAGAGACCCAGTACTTC
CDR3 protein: CASSLGADYQETQYF

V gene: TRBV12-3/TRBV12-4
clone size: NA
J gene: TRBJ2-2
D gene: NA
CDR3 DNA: NA
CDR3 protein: CASSPRNLGLPLQRELFF

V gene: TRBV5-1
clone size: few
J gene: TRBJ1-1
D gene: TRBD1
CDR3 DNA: TGCGCCAGCAGCTTGCGGACAGGGGGTCTAAACACTGAAGCTTTCTTT
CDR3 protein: CASSLRTGGLNTEAFF

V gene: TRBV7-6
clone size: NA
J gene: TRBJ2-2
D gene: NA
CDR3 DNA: TGTGCCAGCAGCCAGCTTAGTGCGAGGTGGCAGGGATGGACCGGGGAGCTGTTTTTT
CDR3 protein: CASSQLSARWQGWTGELFF

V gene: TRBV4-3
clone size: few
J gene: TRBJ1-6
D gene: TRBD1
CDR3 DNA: TGCGCCAGCAGCCGATCCCAGGGGGCTGATTATAATTCACCCCTCCACTTT
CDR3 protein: CASSRSQGADYNSPLHF

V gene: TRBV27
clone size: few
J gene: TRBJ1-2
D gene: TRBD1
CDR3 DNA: TGTGCCAGCAGTCAAGACAGGGGGACCTATGGCTACACCTTC
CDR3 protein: CASSQDRGTYGYTF

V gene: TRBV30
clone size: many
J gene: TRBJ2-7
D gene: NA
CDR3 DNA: TGTGCCTGGTCTATTGGATCCTACGAGCAGTACTTC
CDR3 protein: CAWSIGSYEQYF

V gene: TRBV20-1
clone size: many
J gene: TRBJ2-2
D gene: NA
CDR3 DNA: TGCAGTGCTAGCCTGAGCGCGAACACCGGGGAGCTGTTTTTT
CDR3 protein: CSASLSANTGELFF

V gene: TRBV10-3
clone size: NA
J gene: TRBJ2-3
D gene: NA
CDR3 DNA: TGTGCCATCAGTGAGTCGACGGGTGGCCAGCCCCAGTATTTT
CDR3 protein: CAISESTGGQPQYF

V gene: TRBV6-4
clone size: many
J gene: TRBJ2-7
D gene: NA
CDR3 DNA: TGTGCCAGCAGTTACCAACAGGGCTACGAGCAGTACTTC
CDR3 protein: CASSYQQGYEQYF

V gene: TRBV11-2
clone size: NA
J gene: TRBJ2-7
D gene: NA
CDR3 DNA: TGTGCCAGCAGCCCGACACCAGACGTTCAGGAGCAGTACTTC
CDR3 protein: CASSPTPDVQEQYF

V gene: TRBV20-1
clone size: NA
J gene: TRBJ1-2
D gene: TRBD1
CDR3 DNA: TGCAGTGCTAGAGATCGGGACAGGGGTGCCGGCTATGGCTACACCTTC
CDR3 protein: CSARDRDRGAGYGYTF

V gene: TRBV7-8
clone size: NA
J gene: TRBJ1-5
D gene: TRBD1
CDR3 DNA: TGTGCCAGCAGCCCCGGGACAGGGGGCATGAATCAGCCCCAGCATTTT
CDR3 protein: CASSPGTGGMNQPQHF

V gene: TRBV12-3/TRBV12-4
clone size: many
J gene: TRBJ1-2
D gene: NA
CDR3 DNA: TGTGCCAGCAGACCCGTAGGGCCCGGCTACACCTTC
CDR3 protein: CASRPVGPGYTF

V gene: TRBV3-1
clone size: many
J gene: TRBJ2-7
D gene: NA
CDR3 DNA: TGTGCCAGCAGCCTTTTCGGGTTCGGATCCTACGAGCAGTACTTC
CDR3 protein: CASSLFGFGSYEQYF

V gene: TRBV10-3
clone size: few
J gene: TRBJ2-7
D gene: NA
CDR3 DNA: TGTGCCATCAGTGACGGCAGGGCCCTAAGGAACTCCTACGAGCAGTACTTC
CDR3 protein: CAISDGRALRNSYEQYF

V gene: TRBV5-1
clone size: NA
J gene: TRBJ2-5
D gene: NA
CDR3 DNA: TGCGCCAGCAGCTCTCCTCGCCAGGGGGGAGGATGGACCCAGTACTTC
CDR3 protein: CASSSPRQGGGWTQYF

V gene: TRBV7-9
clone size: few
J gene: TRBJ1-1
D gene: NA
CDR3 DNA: TGTGCCAGCAGCCAGATTCTAACTGAAGCTTTCTTT
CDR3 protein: CASSQILTEAFF

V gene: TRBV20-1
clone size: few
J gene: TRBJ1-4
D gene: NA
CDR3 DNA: TGCAGTGCTACCCAGGACAGCTCCTTTAATGAAAAACTGTTTTTT
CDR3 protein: CSATQDSSFNEKLFF

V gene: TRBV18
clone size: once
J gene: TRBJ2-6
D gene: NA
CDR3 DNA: TGTGCCAGCTCACCCGCCTCTGGGGCCAACGTCCTGACTTTC
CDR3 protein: CASSPASGANVLTF

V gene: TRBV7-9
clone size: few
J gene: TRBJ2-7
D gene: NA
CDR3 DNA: TGTGCCAGCAGCTTACGTTTGAGTTCGGAGGAGCAGTACTTC
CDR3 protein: CASSLRLSSEEQYF

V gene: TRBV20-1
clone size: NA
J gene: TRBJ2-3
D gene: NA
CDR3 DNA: TGCAGTGCTAGAGATACTGAAGGGGGCACAGATACGCAGTATTTT
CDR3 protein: CSARDTEGGTDTQYF

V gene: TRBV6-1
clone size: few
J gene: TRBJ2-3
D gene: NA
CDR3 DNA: TGTGCCAGCCAATCGACCCCTGGGCAGAACACAGATACGCAGTATTTT
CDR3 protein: CASQSTPGQNTDTQYF

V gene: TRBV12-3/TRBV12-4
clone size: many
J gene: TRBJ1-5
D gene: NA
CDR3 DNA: TGTGCCAGCAGTCAGGTCGGCGGAAATCAGCCCCAGCATTTT
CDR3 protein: CASSQVGGNQPQHF

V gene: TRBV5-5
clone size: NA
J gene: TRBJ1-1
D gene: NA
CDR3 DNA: TGTGCCAGCAGCTTCTCCGGATACACTGAAGCTTTCTTT
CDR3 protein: CASSFSGYTEAFF

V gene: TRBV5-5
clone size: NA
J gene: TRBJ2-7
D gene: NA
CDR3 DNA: TGTGCCATCGGCCCCGGTCTCCTCTGCCCGCAGTACTTC
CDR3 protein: CAIGPGLLCPQYF

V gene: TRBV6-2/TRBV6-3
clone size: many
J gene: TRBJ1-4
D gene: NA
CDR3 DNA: TGTGCCAGCAGCGACCCGATTGGTCGTCATGAAAAACTGTTTTTT
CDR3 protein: CASSDPIGRHEKLFF

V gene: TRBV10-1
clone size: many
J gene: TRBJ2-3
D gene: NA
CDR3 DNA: TGCGCCAGCAGTGAGCTGTCTAGCACAGATACGCAGTATTTT
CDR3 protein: CASSELSSTDTQYF

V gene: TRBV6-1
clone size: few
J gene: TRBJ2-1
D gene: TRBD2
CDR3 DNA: TGTGCCAGCAGACGACTAGCGGGAGGGGAAAATGAGCAGTTCTTC
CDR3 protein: CASRRLAGGENEQFF

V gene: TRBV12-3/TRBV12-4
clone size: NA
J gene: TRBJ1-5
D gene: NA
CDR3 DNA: TGTGCCAGCAGTCCCCCCGGGAACGCCAATCAGCCCCAGCATTTT
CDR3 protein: CASSPPGNANQPQHF

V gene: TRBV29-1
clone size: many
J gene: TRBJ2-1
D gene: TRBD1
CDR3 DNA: TGCAGCGTTTCTGTTAACTCACAGGGGAGTGAGCAGTTCTTC
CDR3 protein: CSVSVNSQGSEQFF

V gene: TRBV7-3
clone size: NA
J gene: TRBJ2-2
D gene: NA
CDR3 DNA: TGTGCCAGCAGCTCAATCCACGGGAACACCGGGGAGCTGTTTTTT
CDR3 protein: CASSSIHGNTGELFF

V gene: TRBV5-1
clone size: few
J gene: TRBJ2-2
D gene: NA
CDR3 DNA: TGCGCCAGCAGCCTTGACGGGCGGGACACCGGGGAGCTGTTTTTT
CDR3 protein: CASSLDGRDTGELFF

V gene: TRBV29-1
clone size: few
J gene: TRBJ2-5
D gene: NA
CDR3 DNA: TGCAGCGTTGAAGGGATCGTAGCACAAGAGACCCAGTACTTC
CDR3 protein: CSVEGIVAQETQYF

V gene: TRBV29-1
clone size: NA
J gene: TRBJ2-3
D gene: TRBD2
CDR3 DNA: TGCAGCGTTGAAAGAGCGGGAATGACAGATACGCAGTATTTT
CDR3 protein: CSVERAGMTDTQYF